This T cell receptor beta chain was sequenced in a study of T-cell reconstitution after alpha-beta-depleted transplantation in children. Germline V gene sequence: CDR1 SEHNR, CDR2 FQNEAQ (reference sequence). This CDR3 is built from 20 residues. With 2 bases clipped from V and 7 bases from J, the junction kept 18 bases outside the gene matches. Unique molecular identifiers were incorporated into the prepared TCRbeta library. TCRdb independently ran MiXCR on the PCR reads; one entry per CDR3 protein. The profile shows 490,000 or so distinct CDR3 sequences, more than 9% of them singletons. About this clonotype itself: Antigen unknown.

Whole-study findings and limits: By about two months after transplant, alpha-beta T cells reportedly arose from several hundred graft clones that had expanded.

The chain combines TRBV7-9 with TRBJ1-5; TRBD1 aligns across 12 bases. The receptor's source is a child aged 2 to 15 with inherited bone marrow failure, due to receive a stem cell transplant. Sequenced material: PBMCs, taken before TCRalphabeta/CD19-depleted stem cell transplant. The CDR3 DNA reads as TGTGCCAGCAGCTTATGGACCGGGACAGGGGGCGCGATAGGCGGCCAGCCCCAGCATTTT. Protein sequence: CASSLWTGTGGAIGGQPQHF. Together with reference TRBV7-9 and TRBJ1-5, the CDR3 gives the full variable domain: DTGVSQNPRHKITKRGQNVTFRCDPISEHNRLYWYRQTLGQGPEFLTYFQNEAQLEKSRLLSDRFSAERPKGSFSTLEIQRTEQGDSAMYLCASSLWTGTGGAIGGQPQHFGDGTRLSIL.